The clone carrying this T cell receptor (beta chain) was recorded at least ten times. Its cognate antigen is unknown. This sample stems from a study of read filtering for tumor transcriptome and immune sequencing. From approximately 400 ng of RNA, a library with molecular barcoded alpha/delta and beta/gamma adaptors was made. TCRdb re-called the reads with MiXCR, one entry per CDR3 protein. Among 50,000 or so distinct CDR3 sequences listed, roughly an eighth were seen once. Study-wide findings and caveats: The sorted CD138-negative fraction was a mixed bone marrow immune population, not purified T cells.

Sequencing input: a population of CD138-negative cells sorted from bone marrow. This receptor was taken from a donor over 35 with multiple myeloma.

Here the CDR3 DNA reads TGTGCCAGCAGCCACAGATACGTAACGGGACAGGGGCATCAGCCCCAGCATTTT. This encodes CASSHRYVTGQGHQPQHF. The genes are TRBV4-2 and TRBJ1-5, with 10 bases aligning to TRBD1. The CDR3 extends over 18 amino acids. V trimming: 3 bases; J trimming: 5 bases; junction bases outside the gene matches: 13. Germline assignment: CDR1 LGHNA and CDR2 YNFKEQ.